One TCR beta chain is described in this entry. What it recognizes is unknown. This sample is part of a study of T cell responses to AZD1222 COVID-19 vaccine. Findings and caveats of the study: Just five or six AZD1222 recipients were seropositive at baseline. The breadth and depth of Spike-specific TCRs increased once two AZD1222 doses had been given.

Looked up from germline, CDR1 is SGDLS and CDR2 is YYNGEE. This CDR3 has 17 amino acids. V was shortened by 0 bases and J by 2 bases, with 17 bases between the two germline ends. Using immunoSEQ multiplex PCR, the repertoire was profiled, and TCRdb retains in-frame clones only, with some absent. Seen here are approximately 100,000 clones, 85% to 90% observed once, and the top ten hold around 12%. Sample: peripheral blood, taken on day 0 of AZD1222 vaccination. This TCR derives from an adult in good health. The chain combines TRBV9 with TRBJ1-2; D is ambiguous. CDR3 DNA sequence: TGTGCCAGCAGCGTAGGTGGTGACGGTGCCCACAACTATGGCTACACCTTC. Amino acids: CASSVGGDGAHNYGYTF.